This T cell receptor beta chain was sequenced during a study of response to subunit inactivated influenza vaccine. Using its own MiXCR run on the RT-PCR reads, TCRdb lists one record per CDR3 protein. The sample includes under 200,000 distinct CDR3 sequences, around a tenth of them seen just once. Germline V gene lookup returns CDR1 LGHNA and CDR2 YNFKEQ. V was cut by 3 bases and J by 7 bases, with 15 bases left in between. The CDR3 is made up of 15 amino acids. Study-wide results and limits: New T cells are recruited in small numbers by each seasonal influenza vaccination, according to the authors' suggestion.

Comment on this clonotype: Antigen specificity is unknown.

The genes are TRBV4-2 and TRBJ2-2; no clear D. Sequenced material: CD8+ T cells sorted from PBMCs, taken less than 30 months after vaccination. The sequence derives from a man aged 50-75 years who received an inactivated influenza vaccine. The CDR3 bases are TGTGCCAGCAGCCACGAGGACCGAGTTTTCGGGGAGCTGTTTTTT. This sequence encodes CASSHEDRVFGELFF.